This TCR beta chain was observed in a study of blood T cell repertoires in COVID-19. Study as a whole: Researchers got acute and convalescent COVID-19 samples from the United States, Italy and Spain.

Profiled with immunoSEQ multiplex PCR; TCRdb holds only in-frame clones, not every one. The data hold hundreds of thousands of clones, with 80% to 90% observed a single time. The CDR3 runs 14 residues. Trimming took 2 bases from V and 0 from J, leaving 7 bases between them. Germline values: CDR1 SGHTA, CDR2 FQGNSA. Participants came from 20 to 25 US areas, aged about 18 to 95 years. The sample consisted of PBMCs or T cells enriched from blood (not recorded which). This clonotype was sampled from a woman aged 18-29 years who had recovered from COVID-19. V is TRBV7-2 and J is TRBJ1-2; a weak D match, TRBD1 (5 bases). CDR3 in DNA: TGTGCCAGCAGCTTACCAGGGACTAACTATGGCTACACCTTC. Translated: CASSLPGTNYGYTF.